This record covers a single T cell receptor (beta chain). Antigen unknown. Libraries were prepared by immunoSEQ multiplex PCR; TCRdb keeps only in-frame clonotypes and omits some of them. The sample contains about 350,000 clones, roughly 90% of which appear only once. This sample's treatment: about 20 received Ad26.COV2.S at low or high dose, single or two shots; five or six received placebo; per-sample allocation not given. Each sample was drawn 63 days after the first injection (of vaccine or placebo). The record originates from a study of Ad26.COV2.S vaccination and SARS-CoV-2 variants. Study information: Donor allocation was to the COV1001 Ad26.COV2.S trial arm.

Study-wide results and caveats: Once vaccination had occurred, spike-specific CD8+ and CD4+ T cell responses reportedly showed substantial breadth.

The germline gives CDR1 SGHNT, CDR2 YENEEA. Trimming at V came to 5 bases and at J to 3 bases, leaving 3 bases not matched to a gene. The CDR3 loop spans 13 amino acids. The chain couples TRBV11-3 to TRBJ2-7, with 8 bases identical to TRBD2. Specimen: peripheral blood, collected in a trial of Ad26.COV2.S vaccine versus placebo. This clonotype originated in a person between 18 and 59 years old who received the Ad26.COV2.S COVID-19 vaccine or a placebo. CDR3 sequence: CASSRGGNYEQYF. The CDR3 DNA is TGTGCCAGCAGCCGGGGGGGGAACTACGAGCAGTACTTC.